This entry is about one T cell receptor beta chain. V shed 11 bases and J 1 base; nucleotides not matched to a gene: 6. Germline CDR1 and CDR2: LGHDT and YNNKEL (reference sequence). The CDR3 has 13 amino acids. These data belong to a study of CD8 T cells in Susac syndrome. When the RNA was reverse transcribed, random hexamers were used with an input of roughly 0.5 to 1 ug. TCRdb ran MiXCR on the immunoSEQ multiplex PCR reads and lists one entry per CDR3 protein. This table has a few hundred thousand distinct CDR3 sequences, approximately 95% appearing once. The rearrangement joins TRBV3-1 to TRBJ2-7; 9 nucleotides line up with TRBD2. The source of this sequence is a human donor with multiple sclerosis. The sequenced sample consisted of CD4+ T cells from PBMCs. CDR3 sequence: CACRLAASYEQYF. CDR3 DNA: TGTGCCTGCCGACTAGCGGCGTCCTACGAGCAGTACTTC.